Below, 9 T cell receptor beta chains from the same sample are listed, as sequenced in a study of blood T cell repertoires in COVID-19. Clones were read by immunoSEQ multiplex PCR, and TCRdb kept only the in-frame ones, dropping some. This sample has some 40,000 clones, with roughly 92% found just once. The sample taken for sequencing was peripheral blood. These receptors were collected from a man over 45 with COVID-19, enrolled during active disease.

V is TRBV2 and J is TRBJ1-5; TRBD1 matches 8 bases. The junction had 3 bases not matched to a gene; V was cut back by 5 bases and J by 0 bases. This CDR3 contains 15 residues. CDR1 and CDR2 from the germline V gene are SNHLY and FYNNEI. CDR3: CASSQTGGSNQPQHF. The CDR3 bases are TGTGCCAGCAGTCAAACAGGGGGTAGCAATCAGCCCCAGCATTTT.

This sequence joins TRBV4-2 and TRBJ1-1, with a tentative D call TRBD1 (6 bases). Looked up from germline, CDR1 is LGHNA and CDR2 is YNFKEQ. This CDR3 has 14 amino acids. V was clipped by 4 bases and J by 6 bases, with 15 bases between them. CDR3 in amino acids: CASSLQGRGSEAFF. The CDR3 bases are TGTGCCAGCAGCCTCCAGGGGCGAGGGTCTGAAGCTTTCTTT.

The chain combines TRBV19 with TRBJ2-5; 7 bases agree with TRBD2. Germline V gene data show CDR1 as LNHDA and CDR2 as SQIVND (reference sequence). Trimming removed 4 bases from V and 1 base from J; junction bases left unmatched: 12. This CDR3 has 17 residues. For the CDR3, the DNA is TGTGCCAGTAGTACGGGACCTCGAGGGAGGGTCCAAGAGACCCAGTACTTC. Protein: CASSTGPRGRVQETQYF. Full variable domain (outside the CDR3, taken from reference TRBV19 and TRBJ2-5): DGGITQSPKYLFRKEGQNVTLSCEQNLNHDAMYWYRQDPGQGLRLIYYSQIVNDFQKGDIAEGYSVSREKKESFPLTVTSAQKNPTAFYLCASSTGPRGRVQETQYFGPGTRLLVL.

The chain carries TRBV3-1 (or the pseudogene TRBV3-2) and TRBJ2-7; D is possibly TRBD1 (6 bases). This CDR3 is 14 amino acids long. Trimming took off 0 bases at V and 2 bases at J, with 8 bases between the two ends. In germline, CDR1 is LGHDT, CDR2 YNNKEL (reference sequence). CDR3 loop: CASSQDTGPYEQYF. In nucleotides, the CDR3 is TGTGCCAGCAGCCAAGATACAGGGCCCTACGAGCAGTACTTC.

This clone was counted a single time. This sequence joins TRBV6-6 and TRBJ2-7, with TRBD1 identical over 8 bases. Germline V gene sequence: CDR1 MNHNY, CDR2 SVGAGI (reference sequence). With 3 bases clipped from V and 2 bases from J, the junction kept 3 bases outside the gene matches. This CDR3 has 14 residues. The CDR3 nucleotides read TGTGCCAGCAGTTATATGACAGGGGCCTACGAGCAGTACTTC. Protein product: CASSYMTGAYEQYF.

The V gene is TRBV4-1, the J gene TRBJ2-7; 8 bases are a match to TRBD2. Germline V gene data show CDR1 as MGHRA and CDR2 as YSYEKL. Trimming removed 0 bases from V and 4 bases from J; junction bases left unmatched: 8. CDR3 length equals 16 residues. The CDR3 coding sequence is TGCGCCAGCAGCCAAGATCCCCTGAGCGGGAGATACGAGCAGTACTTC. As protein: CASSQDPLSGRYEQYF.

The chain joins TRBV19 to TRBJ2-5; maybe TRBD1 (6 bases). V gave up 3 bases and J gave up 10 bases, with 21 bases separating them. Per germline, CDR1 LNHDA and CDR2 SQIVND (reference sequence). The CDR3 covers 15 residues. The CDR3 DNA follows: TGTGCCAGTAGTATCCAGGGGCGCCCCAGAGAGGACCAGTACTTC. This gives the protein CASSIQGRPREDQYF.

This clone was seen once. The genes are TRBV19 and TRBJ1-1; TRBD1 matches at 7 bases. Germline assignment: CDR1 LNHDA and CDR2 SQIVND (reference sequence). The CDR3 runs to 15 residues. J was trimmed by 0 bases and V by 5 bases; bases with no gene match: 6. The CDR3 DNA reads as TGTGCCAGTAGTCCTCCGACAGGGTTGAACACTGAAGCTTTCTTT. Translation: CASSPPTGLNTEAFF.

The gene calls are TRBV7-2 and TRBJ1-2; 10 positions agree with TRBD1. The CDR3 extends over 15 amino acids. Germline CDR1 is SGHTA and CDR2 is FQGNSA. Unmatched junction bases numbered 7, after V lost 5 bases and J lost 4 bases. In DNA form, the CDR3 reads TGTGCCAGCAGCCCTAGGACAGGGGGTCGCTATGGCTACACCTTC. Residues: CASSPRTGGRYGYTF.